Each of the 10 T cell receptor beta chains below was sequenced from the same sample in a study of cytotoxic CD8 clonotypes in ibrutinib-treated CLL (dated by TCRdb to the early 2020s). The library was produced with the immunoSEQ multiplex PCR assay. TCRdb retrieved this table from immuneACCESS and kept in-frame rearrangements only. Not all clones are present; in checked studies, unresolved V genes account for under half, and no reason is known for the remainder. Within this sample are 200,000 or so clones, with more than 75% of them counted one time only. The ten most abundant clones make up 10% to 12% of the sample. The time point label, read with the paper, signifies: approximately twelve months on ibrutinib. The sample was PBMCs, taken after 12 months of ibrutinib treatment. The receptors were sampled from a human donor with chronic lymphocytic leukemia.

The chain employs TRBV10-1 and TRBJ1-1; D call uncertain. CDR3 length: 15 residues. V was pared by 2 bases and J by 1 base, with 11 bases between. Germline CDR1 and CDR2: WNHNN and SYGVQD (reference sequence). CDR3 bases: TGCGCCAGCAGTGAGATGTCCGCGGGGAACACTGAAGCTTTCTTT. It translates to CASSEMSAGNTEAFF.

V is TRBV5-1 and J is TRBJ2-2, with 10 nucleotides matching TRBD1. V lost 4 bases to trimming and J lost 4 bases; unmatched junction nucleotides: 7. The CDR3 consists of 16 residues. Germline CDR1 is SGHRS and CDR2 is YFSETQ. CDR3 protein: CASSRTGTGVTGELFF. The CDR3 DNA follows: TGCGCCAGCAGCCGGACCGGGACAGGGGTCACCGGGGAGCTGTTTTTT.

This clone was counted only a few times. The V gene is TRBV7-9, the J gene TRBJ2-5; D remains ambiguous. The CDR3 has 12 residues. V was clipped by 2 bases and J by 2 bases, with 3 bases between them. Germline V CDR1 and CDR2: SEHNR, FQNEAQ (reference sequence). Written as DNA, the CDR3 is TGTGCCAGCAGCTTAAATCAAGAGACCCAGTACTTC. Its protein product is CASSLNQETQYF.

The rearrangement joins TRBV5-1 to TRBJ1-3; possibly TRBD1 for D (5 bases). The V end was cut by 7 bases, the J end by 0 bases, with 17 bases between. This CDR3 region has 16 residues. From germline, CDR1 is SGHRS and CDR2 YFSETQ. CDR3 sequence: CASRGYGAYSGNTIYF. As DNA, the CDR3 is TGCGCCAGCCGAGGTTACGGGGCTTACTCTGGAAACACCATATATTTT.

This chain links TRBV7-2 with TRBJ1-1, with D hard to call. The CDR3 is 13 amino acids. V was cut by 6 bases and J by 11 bases, with 19 bases left in between. Looked up from germline, CDR1 is SGHTA and CDR2 is FQGNSA. The CDR3 here is CASRPAEFRVAFF. CDR3 nucleotides: TGTGCCAGCAGACCGGCCGAGTTCCGGGTGGCTTTCTTT.

The chain has TRBV6-1 and TRBJ2-2; 8 nucleotides align to TRBD2. Germline CDR1 MNHNS, CDR2 SASEGT. V gave up 2 bases and J gave up 3 bases; unmatched junction bases: 11. The CDR3 runs to 18 residues. The CDR3, as DNA: TGTGCCAGCAGTGAATACGCCGAGCGGGAGCGAGACACCGGGGAGCTGTTTTTT. Its protein product is CASSEYAERERDTGELFF.

The chain uses TRBV6-1 and TRBJ2-3; 8 bases map to TRBD2. CDR3 size: 15 residues. Per the germline V gene, CDR1 is MNHNS and CDR2 is SASEGT. V lost 2 bases, J lost 4 bases, and 5 bases stayed unmatched. CDR3 sequence reads: CASSEFGREADTQYF. The CDR3 bases are TGTGCCAGCAGTGAATTTGGGCGGGAGGCAGATACGCAGTATTTT.

The chain carries TRBV27 and TRBJ2-1; 7 bases are shared with TRBD1. Germline loops: CDR1 MNHEY, CDR2 SMNVEV (reference sequence). The CDR3 totals 19 residues. With V trimmed by 6 bases and J by 6 bases, 23 bases remained unmatched. The CDR3 spells CASSSLVAGGWERTNEQFF. The CDR3 DNA sequence: TGTGCCAGCAGCTCACTGGTCGCAGGGGGTTGGGAGCGGACCAATGAGCAGTTCTTC.

The V gene is TRBV18, the J gene TRBJ2-6; either TRBD1 or TRBD2 may fit D (5 bases each). The CDR3 has 17 residues. Germline lookup yields CDR1 KGHSH and CDR2 LQKENI. Trimming pared 3 bases from V and 1 base from J, leaving 13 bases between. CDR3 DNA sequence: TGTGCCAGCTCACCGGGACCCCCGGCATCTGGGGCCAACGTCCTGACTTTC. Translation: CASSPGPPASGANVLTF. The entire variable domain, with the rest obtained from reference TRBV18 and TRBJ2-6, is as follows: NAGVMQNPRHLVRRRGQEARLRCSPMKGHSHVYWYRQLPEEGLKFMVYLQKENIIDESGMPKERFSAEFPKEGPSILRIQQVVRGDSAAYFCASSPGPPASGANVLTFGAGSRLTVL.

V gene TRBV5-1 combines with J gene TRBJ2-7; D remains unclear. V lost 1 base and J 0 bases, leaving 5 bases between the germline ends. This CDR3 region has 13 residues. The germline gives CDR1 SGHRS, CDR2 YFSETQ. The CDR3 loop reads CASSLLSSYEQYF. CDR3 bases: TGCGCCAGCAGCTTGTTAAGCTCCTACGAGCAGTACTTC.